Below, 18 T cell receptor beta chains from the same sample are listed, as sequenced in a study of OX40 agonist ivuxolimab in advanced cancers. Only in-frame clones appear in the TCRdb table, and some are missing; sequencing was by immunoSEQ multiplex PCR. The table records about 62,000 clones, 88% of them present only once. The source was CD4+ or CD8+ T cells sorted from blood, collected in a trial of the OX40 agonist ivuxolimab. These receptors all come from an adult with an advanced solid tumor such as melanoma, head and neck, liver or kidney cancer.

This rearrangement joins TRBV28 to TRBJ1-1; TRBD1 agrees at 11 bases. J was trimmed by 0 bases and V by 2 bases; bases with no gene match: 5. CDR1 and CDR2 (germline): MDHEN, SYDVKM. The length of the CDR3 is 17 residues. CDR3 DNA: TGTGCCAGCAGTTTAACCGGGACAGGGGGAATGAACACTGAAGCTTTCTTT. This translates into CASSLTGTGGMNTEAFF. The variable domain in full, completed from reference TRBV28 and TRBJ1-1, reads DVKVTQSSRYLVKRTGEKVFLECVQDMDHENMFWYRQDPGLGLRLIYFSYDVKMKEKGDIPEGYSVSREKKERFSLILESASTNQTSMYLCASSLTGTGGMNTEAFFGQGTRLTVV.

The V call is TRBV5-1, the J call TRBJ2-7; 10 bases agree with TRBD2. V trimming: 2 bases; J trimming: 3 bases; junction bases outside the gene matches: 5. Germline CDR1 and CDR2: SGHRS and YFSETQ. The CDR3 runs 15 residues. The CDR3: CASSFLAGEIYEQYF. CDR3 DNA: TGCGCCAGCAGCTTTCTAGCGGGAGAAATCTACGAGCAGTACTTC. Supplemented by reference TRBV5-1 and TRBJ2-7, the full variable domain reads KAGVTQTPRYLIKTRGQQVTLSCSPISGHRSVSWYQQTPGQGLQFLFEYFSETQRNKGNFPGRFSGRQFSNSRSEMNVSTLELGDSALYLCASSFLAGEIYEQYFGPGTRLTVT.

The chain has TRBV6-5 and TRBJ2-7; TRBD1 is a possible D gene (6 bases). Germline loops: CDR1 MNHEY, CDR2 SVGAGI. The CDR3 is made up of 12 amino acids. Deletions cut 4 bases from V and 4 bases from J, with 8 bases between. This CDR3 is CASSLQGYEQYF. The CDR3 DNA follows: TGTGCCAGCAGTTTACAGGGTTACGAGCAGTACTTC.

This rearrangement joins TRBV7-9 to TRBJ1-2; 9 bases map to TRBD1. The CDR3 length is 13 residues. With V trimmed by 3 bases and J by 10 bases, 6 bases remained unmatched. Germline loops: CDR1 SEHNR, CDR2 FQNEAQ (reference sequence). The CDR3 DNA reads TGTGCCAGCAGCTTCGTGGGACAGGGTATCTACACCTTC. Translating gives CASSFVGQGIYTF.

The V and J genes are TRBV6-1 and TRBJ2-2; 7 nucleotides agree with TRBD1. From germline, CDR1 is MNHNS and CDR2 SASEGT. Trimming took 1 base from V and 6 from J; bases not matched to a gene: 5. This CDR3 contains 15 residues. The CDR3 protein is CASSEGRQGAGELFF. The CDR3 coding sequence is TGTGCCAGCAGTGAAGGGAGGCAGGGGGCCGGGGAGCTGTTTTTT.

V usage is TRBV27 and J usage is TRBJ1-2; D gene ambiguous. The germline V gene has CDR1 MNHEY and CDR2 SMNVEV (reference sequence). This CDR3 has 13 amino acids. V dropped 2 bases and J dropped 7 bases, with 11 bases sitting between them. Here the CDR3 DNA reads TGTGCCAGCAGTTTAAAAGGGAATAGTGGCTACACCTTC. Translated, it gives CASSLKGNSGYTF.

The V and J genes are TRBV9 and TRBJ1-4; D remains unclear. The germline CDR1 and CDR2 sequences are SGDLS and YYNGEE. Trimming shortened V by 3 bases and J by 5 bases, and 14 bases separated the two germline ends. The CDR3 extends over 15 amino acids. CDR3 loop: CASSEYAATNEKLFF. In DNA, the CDR3 is TGTGCCAGCAGCGAGTACGCGGCCACCAATGAAAAACTGTTTTTT.

The rearrangement joins TRBV6-1 to TRBJ1-1; D remains unclear. Germline V CDR1 and CDR2: MNHNS, SASEGT. There are 15 residues in the CDR3. V was shortened by 2 bases and J by 4 bases, with 14 bases between the two germline ends. CDR3 DNA: TGTGCCAGCAGTGAATATAAGATTCAGGTCACTGAAGCTTTCTTT. It encodes CASSEYKIQVTEAFF.

V usage is TRBV7-9 and J usage is TRBJ2-7; TRBD1 agrees at 10 bases. CDR1 and CDR2 (germline): SEHNR, FQNEAQ (reference sequence). This CDR3 has 14 residues. The V gene end was trimmed by 3 bases and the J gene end by 4 bases; junction bases not matched to a gene: 3. CDR3: CASSFRTGGYEQYF. The CDR3 DNA follows: TGTGCCAGCAGCTTCCGGACAGGGGGATACGAGCAGTACTTC.

The chain links TRBV2 to TRBJ1-1; 8 nucleotides agree with TRBD1. The V segment lost 0 bases and the J segment 11 bases; nucleotides outside the gene matches: 11. This CDR3 has 15 residues. Germline V gene lookup returns CDR1 SNHLY and CDR2 FYNNEI. In DNA, the CDR3 is TGTGCCAGCAGTGAAGCGCTACACAGGGGGAAAGAGGCTTTCTTT. Translated: CASSEALHRGKEAFF.

The V gene is TRBV6-1, the J gene TRBJ1-5; D ambiguous. Germline CDR1 MNHNS, CDR2 SASEGT. This CDR3 is built from 16 residues. The V end lost 4 bases, the J end lost 5 bases, and 18 bases lay between the germline ends. CDR3 nucleotides: TGTGCCAGCAGTGTCAGCTCTGCAGAAAGTTATCAGCCCCAGCATTTT. Its translation is CASSVSSAESYQPQHF.

The V gene is TRBV7-9, the J gene TRBJ1-1; D not certain. Trimming cost V 3 bases and J 0 bases, with 5 bases left between them. Germline V gene sequence: CDR1 SEHNR, CDR2 FQNEAQ (reference sequence). CDR3 size: 13 residues. CDR3 loop: CASSFLLNTEAFF. The CDR3 DNA reads TGTGCCAGCAGCTTTCTTTTGAACACTGAAGCTTTCTTT. The whole variable domain, filled in from reference TRBV7-9 and TRBJ1-1, reads DTGVSQNPRHKITKRGQNVTFRCDPISEHNRLYWYRQTLGQGPEFLTYFQNEAQLEKSRLLSDRFSAERPKGSFSTLEIQRTEQGDSAMYLCASSFLLNTEAFFGQGTRLTVV.

DNA of the CDR3: TGTGCCAGCAGTCGGACTCAGGGCCTGATCTCCTACGAGCAGTACTTC. Amino acids: CASSRTQGLISYEQYF. The V gene is TRBV2, the J gene TRBJ2-7; D is perhaps TRBD1 or TRBD2 (5 bases each). Germline V gene data show CDR1 as SNHLY and CDR2 as FYNNEI. The CDR3 contains 16 residues. V lost 5 bases to trimming and J lost 0 bases, with 17 bases between them.

The genes are TRBV6-1 and TRBJ2-7; D is undetermined. CDR3 length equals 12 residues. The V gene's germline CDR1 is MNHNS and CDR2 SASEGT. Trimming pared 7 bases from V and 5 bases from J, leaving 12 bases between. This CDR3 is CASKRSLDEQYF. CDR3 DNA: TGTGCCAGCAAAAGGTCTTTGGACGAGCAGTACTTC.

A few counts support this clone. This sequence joins TRBV15 and TRBJ1-6; 10 positions agree with TRBD1. This CDR3 has 15 amino acids. Per germline, CDR1 LNHNV and CDR2 YYDKDF (reference sequence). The J segment lost 11 bases and the V segment lost 3 bases, leaving 7 bases of the junction unmatched. The CDR3 is CATSRTGTGVPPLHF. The CDR3 DNA follows: TGTGCCACCAGCAGGACGGGGACAGGGGTCCCACCCCTCCACTTT.

CDR3 region: CASTPVSAGGLDTQYF. For the CDR3, the DNA is TGCGCCAGCACCCCGGTCAGTGCGGGGGGGCTGGATACGCAGTATTTT. The chain couples TRBV10-1 to TRBJ2-3, with TRBD2 matching 9 bases. The CDR3 sequence is 16 residues long. The V gene end was trimmed by 7 bases and the J gene end by 6 bases; junction bases not matched to a gene: 14. The germline V gene has CDR1 WNHNN and CDR2 SYGVQD (reference sequence).

This sequence joins TRBV11-2 and TRBJ2-1, with TRBD2 identical over 7 bases. CDR3 size: 14 residues. CDR1 SGHAT and CDR2 FQNNGV come from the germline V gene. With 5 bases clipped from V and 7 bases from J, the junction kept 8 bases outside the gene matches. The CDR3 DNA reads as TGTGCCAGCAGCGTTACTAGCGCCGTTAATGAGCAGTTCTTC. The encoded protein is CASSVTSAVNEQFF.

The CDR3 region is CASSPGQGMDQPQHF. The CDR3 DNA reads TGTGCCAGCAGCCCAGGACAGGGTATGGATCAGCCCCAGCATTTT. V and J are TRBV7-2 and TRBJ1-5; 8 bases align to TRBD1. J gave up 5 bases and V 5 bases, and 8 bases lay outside the gene matches. This CDR3 region has 15 residues. Germline CDR1 SGHTA, CDR2 FQGNSA. The entire variable domain, with the rest obtained from reference TRBV7-2 and TRBJ1-5, is as follows: GAGVSQSPSNKVTEKGKDVELRCDPISGHTALYWYRQSLGQGLEFLIYFQGNSAPDKSGLPSDRFSAERTGGSVSTLTIQRTQQEDSAVYLCASSPGQGMDQPQHFGDGTRLSIL.